This entry is about one T cell receptor (beta chain). Its antigen is unidentified. These data come from a study of beta chain features in type 1 diabetes. Every bit of the isolated RNA underwent reverse transcription, so sequencing read expressed TCRB transcripts. Sequencing used immunoSEQ multiplex PCR; TCRdb keeps in-frame clones, though not all of them. The repertoire consists of some 660,000 clones, with about an eighth occurring once and the leading ten covering less than 0.04%. The study, taken as a whole, reports: Shorter TCRB CDR3s, moderately but significantly so, marked every one of the four CD4+ subsets in Type 1 diabetes patients.

Germline CDR1 SGHRS, CDR2 YFSETQ. The CDR3 extends over 15 amino acids. The V gene end was trimmed by 3 bases and the J gene end by 4 bases; junction bases not matched to a gene: 7. The sequenced sample was naive CD4+ T cells from blood. The receptor was derived from a man between 18 and 29 years old with type 1 diabetes. The chain employs TRBV5-1 and TRBJ2-5; 9 bases match TRBD1. Here the CDR3 reads CASSYRTGVVETQYF. Written as DNA, the CDR3 is TGCGCCAGCAGCTACCGGACAGGGGTGGTAGAGACCCAGTACTTC.